The 10 T cell receptor beta chains in this list originate from one sample, sequenced in a study of blood T cell repertoires in COVID-19. Produced via immunoSEQ multiplex PCR; TCRdb's table is partial and in-frame only. Among 160,000 or so clones listed, about four fifths were seen once. Sequenced: peripheral blood. Receptors were obtained from a man in his fifties or sixties with acute or convalescent COVID-19.

J is TRBJ1-1 and V is TRBV7-8; 7 bases match TRBD1. The germline gives CDR1 SGHVS, CDR2 FQNEAQ. With 5 bases clipped from V and 6 bases from J, the junction kept 9 bases outside the gene matches. The CDR3 is 14 residues long. This chain's CDR3 is CASSPRTGKSEAFF. In DNA form, the CDR3 reads TGTGCCAGCAGCCCCCGGACAGGAAAATCTGAAGCTTTCTTT.

This clone is a singleton in its sample. CDR3 in amino acids: CASSAAIYGYTF. CDR3 nucleotides: TGTGCCAGCAGTGCAGCCATCTATGGCTACACCTTC. The chain combines TRBV6-1 with TRBJ1-2, with D unclear. The germline V and J ends were trimmed by 4 bases and 4 bases, with 7 bases remaining between them. The CDR3 covers 12 residues. Germline V CDR1 and CDR2: MNHNS, SASEGT.

J is TRBJ1-2 and V is TRBV25-1; 7 positions match TRBD1. Germline assignment: CDR1 MGHDK and CDR2 SYGVNS. The CDR3 is 15 amino acids. V trimming: 7 bases; J trimming: 5 bases; junction bases outside the gene matches: 13. CDR3 sequence (DNA): TGTGCCAGCAATGGCCCGGGACAGACCTTATATGGCTACACCTTC. Amino acid sequence: CASNGPGQTLYGYTF.

This chain uses TRBV7-9 with TRBJ2-1; the D gene is possibly TRBD1 (6 bases). V lost 5 bases, J lost 0 bases, and 8 bases lay in between. Germline V gene data show CDR1 as SEHNR and CDR2 as FQNEAQ (reference sequence). CDR3 length equals 14 residues. The CDR3 DNA sequence: TGTGCCAGCAGCATACAGGGCTCCTACAATGAGCAGTTCTTC. As protein: CASSIQGSYNEQFF.

The chain employs TRBV3-1 (or the pseudogene TRBV3-2) and TRBJ2-7, with D possibly matching TRBD2 (6 bases). The CDR3 runs 15 residues. Germline assignment: CDR1 LGHDT and CDR2 YNNKEL (reference sequence). Trimming took off 4 bases at V and 2 bases at J, with 15 bases between the two ends. This CDR3 reads CASSPRSAGTYEQYF. The DNA for the CDR3 is TGTGCCAGCAGCCCCCGTTCGGCGGGGACCTACGAGCAGTACTTC.

The gene calls are TRBV7-2 and TRBJ1-4; 8 nucleotides line up with TRBD1. This CDR3 is built from 15 residues. From germline, CDR1 is SGHTA and CDR2 FQGNSA. The V segment lost 6 bases and the J segment 3 bases; nucleotides outside the gene matches: 6. CDR3 protein: CASRPTGAANEKLFF. The CDR3 bases are TGTGCCAGCAGGCCGACAGGGGCGGCTAATGAAAAACTGTTTTTT.

This rearrangement joins TRBV5-1 to TRBJ2-2; 10 bases fit TRBD2. Germline CDR1 is SGHRS and CDR2 is YFSETQ. The CDR3 spans 14 residues. Losses at the gene ends were 7 bases for V and 5 bases for J; bases not matched to a gene: 5. The CDR3 protein is CASRPSGRTGELFF. The CDR3 bases are TGCGCCAGCCGACCTAGCGGGAGAACCGGGGAGCTGTTTTTT.

The rearrangement joins TRBV29-1 to TRBJ1-2; D gene ambiguous. V was pared by 5 bases and J by 6 bases, with 7 bases between. Germline V gives CDR1 SQVTM, CDR2 ANQGSEA. This CDR3 contains 10 residues. This CDR3 is CSVSVDGYTF. The CDR3 region has the DNA TGCAGCGTTTCTGTAGATGGCTACACCTTC.

This clone was found once. The V and J genes are TRBV10-1 and TRBJ2-7; 9 positions match TRBD1. V lost 10 bases and J lost 5; bases outside the gene matches: 6. Germline V gene data show CDR1 as WNHNN and CDR2 as SYGVQD (reference sequence). CDR3 length: 12 residues. CDR3 region: CATPGQGDEQYF. The DNA of the CDR3 is TGCGCCACCCCGGGACAGGGAGACGAGCAGTACTTC.

The chain has TRBV2 and TRBJ2-5; weak D call: TRBD1 (6 bases). The CDR3 is 12 residues long. Deletions cut 7 bases from V and 3 bases from J, with 9 bases between. Germline lookup yields CDR1 SNHLY and CDR2 FYNNEI. CDR3 bases: TGTGCCAGCACTTCAGGGGAAGAGACCCAGTACTTC. Translating it yields CASTSGEETQYF.